The T cell receptor beta chain described here comes from a study of vaccination and CD4 T cells after COVID-19. With respect to this clonotype: Its specificity is unknown.

The treatment was: approximately nine-day PBMC culture with coronavirus spike peptide pools or control peptides (ViraFEST assay). Trimming removed 7 bases from V and 4 bases from J, with 16 bases in between. Germline assignment: CDR1 MNHEY and CDR2 SVGEGT. The CDR3 runs 14 residues. The Oncomine TCR Beta short-read assay sequenced DNA from cultured CD4+ T cells. TCRdb called the PCR reads again in MiXCR, with one record for every CDR3 protein. The profile shows roughly 14,000 distinct CDR3 sequences, around 40% of them singletons. The chain couples TRBV6-2 or TRBV6-3 to TRBJ1-2; D is undetermined. This receptor was taken from a human donor with COVID-19. The sample consisted of cultured CD4+ T cells from blood. The CDR3 loop reads CASINGGLRYGYTF. In nucleotides, the CDR3 is TGTGCCAGCATCAACGGAGGGTTACGCTATGGCTACACCTTC.